A selection of T cell receptor beta chains follows, all from one sample in a study of blood T cell repertoires in COVID-19. TCRdb's table, derived via immunoSEQ multiplex PCR, lists solely in-frame clones and lacks some. Of hundreds of thousands of clones in the sample, around nine tenths are singletons; the top ten hold about 6%. Source material: peripheral blood. The source is a man aged 60-69 years who had recovered from COVID-19. Both conserved end residues are part of each CDR3. The D gene is left open where the match is weak. Some rows have no size entry. The others give once, few or many, or a class for an expanded clone.

CDR3aa: CASSATGDSGNTIYF
CDR3nt: TGCGCCAGCAGCGCGACAGGGGACTCTGGAAACACCATATATTTT
abundance: .
v_gene: TRBV5-1
j_gene: TRBJ1-3
d_gene: TRBD1

CDR3aa: CASSPIGGAGQPQHF
CDR3nt: TGTGCCAGCAGTCCGATCGGAGGGGCCGGTCAGCCCCAGCATTTT
abundance: .
v_gene: TRBV3-1/TRBV3-2
j_gene: TRBJ1-5
d_gene: .

CDR3aa: CASSSTNHKQYF
CDR3nt: TGTGCCAGTAGTTCAACTAATCACAAGCAGTACTTC
abundance: .
v_gene: TRBV19
j_gene: TRBJ2-7
d_gene: .

CDR3aa: CASSLMGGPSNEQFF
CDR3nt: TGTGCCAGCAGCTTGATGGGAGGGCCCTCCAATGAGCAGTTCTTC
abundance: .
v_gene: TRBV5-4
j_gene: TRBJ2-1
d_gene: TRBD2

CDR3aa: CASSSSTYGYTF
CDR3nt: TGTGCCAGCAGCTCCTCTACCTATGGCTACACCTTC
abundance: .
v_gene: TRBV28
j_gene: TRBJ1-2
d_gene: .

CDR3aa: CASSQSRLKLFF
CDR3nt: TGTGCCAGCAGCCAATCCAGGTTAAAACTGTTTTTT
abundance: .
v_gene: TRBV14
j_gene: TRBJ1-4
d_gene: .

CDR3aa: CASSIFRGTMNTEAFF
CDR3nt: TGTGCCAGTAGTATCTTTCGGGGTACGATGAACACTGAAGCTTTCTTT
abundance: .
v_gene: TRBV19
j_gene: TRBJ1-1
d_gene: .

CDR3aa: CASSVLSGGDDNEQFF
CDR3nt: TGTGCCAGCTCCGTATTGAGCGGGGGTGACGACAATGAGCAGTTCTTC
abundance: .
v_gene: TRBV18
j_gene: TRBJ2-1
d_gene: TRBD2

CDR3aa: CASSLAGTTYGYTF
CDR3nt: TGCGCCAGCAGCCTGGCAGGGACAACCTATGGCTACACCTTC
abundance: .
v_gene: TRBV5-1
j_gene: TRBJ1-2
d_gene: .

CDR3aa: CASRPLGQGAGTEAFF
CDR3nt: TGTGCCAGCAGACCCCTGGGACAGGGGGCAGGCACTGAAGCTTTCTTT
abundance: .
v_gene: TRBV27
j_gene: TRBJ1-1
d_gene: TRBD1

CDR3aa: CASSLGSGQETQYF
CDR3nt: TGTGCCAGCAGCTTAGGCTCAGGGCAAGAGACCCAGTACTTC
abundance: .
v_gene: TRBV7-2
j_gene: TRBJ2-5
d_gene: .

CDR3aa: CASSRGTGGYEQYF
CDR3nt: TGTGCCAGCAGCCGAGGGACAGGGGGCTACGAGCAGTACTTC
abundance: .
v_gene: TRBV6-5
j_gene: TRBJ2-7
d_gene: TRBD1

CDR3aa: CASSLDRTAGTEAFF
CDR3nt: TGCGCCAGCAGCTTGGACCGGACTGCTGGGACTGAAGCTTTCTTT
abundance: many
v_gene: TRBV5-1
j_gene: TRBJ1-1
d_gene: .

CDR3aa: CASSPFGTGTTTEAFF
CDR3nt: TGTGCCAGCTCACCATTTGGGACAGGGACTACCACTGAAGCTTTCTTT
abundance: .
v_gene: TRBV18
j_gene: TRBJ1-1
d_gene: TRBD1

CDR3aa: CASPRETETQYF
CDR3nt: TGTGCCAGTCCGAGGGAGACAGAGACCCAGTACTTC
abundance: .
v_gene: TRBV2
j_gene: TRBJ2-5
d_gene: .

CDR3aa: CASSQTGTGRLTGNSPLHF
CDR3nt: TGTGCCAGCAGTCAGACCGGGACAGGGCGACTAACTGGGAATTCACCCCTCCACTTT
abundance: few
v_gene: TRBV27
j_gene: TRBJ1-6
d_gene: TRBD1

CDR3aa: CASSSLDRGRTEAFF
CDR3nt: TGTGCCAGCAGTTCCCTGGACAGGGGTCGGACTGAAGCTTTCTTT
abundance: .
v_gene: TRBV6-2/TRBV6-3
j_gene: TRBJ1-1
d_gene: TRBD1

CDR3aa: CAIRDEGAGRTEAFF
CDR3nt: TGTGCCATCAGGGACGAGGGGGCAGGTCGCACTGAAGCTTTCTTT
abundance: .
v_gene: TRBV10-3
j_gene: TRBJ1-1
d_gene: TRBD1

CDR3aa: CASSYPGQPGIFWGYTF
CDR3nt: TGTGCCAGCAGTTACCCGGGACAGCCAGGAATTTTTTGGGGCTACACCTTC
abundance: .
v_gene: TRBV6-2/TRBV6-3
j_gene: TRBJ1-2
d_gene: TRBD1

CDR3aa: CASSQDTNGEQYF
CDR3nt: TGTGCCAGCAGCCAAGATACTAACGGCGAGCAGTACTTC
abundance: .
v_gene: TRBV4-2
j_gene: TRBJ2-7
d_gene: .

CDR3aa: CASSAGGRYSNQPQHF
CDR3nt: TGTGCCAGCAGCGCGGGAGGCAGATATAGCAATCAGCCCCAGCATTTT
abundance: once
v_gene: TRBV7-2
j_gene: TRBJ1-5
d_gene: .

CDR3aa: CASSLGGTNYGYTF
CDR3nt: TGCGCCAGCAGCTTGGGAGGCACCAACTATGGCTACACCTTC
abundance: .
v_gene: TRBV5-1
j_gene: TRBJ1-2
d_gene: .

CDR3aa: CAWSRGGWDGYTF
CDR3nt: TGTGCCTGGAGCCGGGGAGGGTGGGATGGCTACACCTTC
abundance: .
v_gene: TRBV30
j_gene: TRBJ1-2
d_gene: .

CDR3aa: CASSSTGGIPEAFF
CDR3nt: TGTGCCAGCAGCAGCACAGGGGGGATACCTGAAGCTTTCTTT
abundance: .
v_gene: TRBV11-1
j_gene: TRBJ1-1
d_gene: TRBD1

CDR3aa: CASSLRGGGTHTGELFF
CDR3nt: TGTGCCAGCAGCTTAAGGGGCGGGGGAACGCACACCGGGGAGCTGTTTTTT
abundance: .
v_gene: TRBV11-3
j_gene: TRBJ2-2
d_gene: TRBD2

CDR3aa: CATSRGQGEKLFF
CDR3nt: TGTGCCACCAGCAGAGGACAGGGCGAAAAACTGTTTTTT
abundance: .
v_gene: TRBV15
j_gene: TRBJ1-4
d_gene: TRBD1

CDR3aa: CASSFSSGSRDTQYF
CDR3nt: TGCGCCAGCAGCTTTAGTAGCGGGAGTAGAGATACGCAGTATTTT
abundance: .
v_gene: TRBV5-1
j_gene: TRBJ2-3
d_gene: TRBD2

CDR3aa: CASSIPGQGYNEQFF
CDR3nt: TGTGCCAGCTCTATTCCGGGACAGGGGTACAATGAGCAGTTCTTC
abundance: .
v_gene: TRBV28
j_gene: TRBJ2-1
d_gene: TRBD1

CDR3aa: CASNLVEEGYTF
CDR3nt: TGTGCCAGCAATTTGGTTGAGGAAGGCTACACCTTC
abundance: many
v_gene: TRBV12-3/TRBV12-4
j_gene: TRBJ1-2
d_gene: .

CDR3aa: CSASNPGQGLNTEAFF
CDR3nt: TGCAGTGCTAGTAACCCAGGACAGGGTTTGAACACTGAAGCTTTCTTT
abundance: .
v_gene: TRBV20-1
j_gene: TRBJ1-1
d_gene: TRBD1

CDR3aa: CASTPVGPPETQYF
CDR3nt: TGTGCCAGCACCCCGGTGGGGCCCCCAGAGACCCAGTACTTC
abundance: once
v_gene: TRBV7-2
j_gene: TRBJ2-5
d_gene: .

CDR3aa: CASIRGDSSNYGYTF
CDR3nt: TGTGCCAGTATACGGGGGGACTCTTCTAACTATGGCTACACCTTC
abundance: .
v_gene: TRBV19
j_gene: TRBJ1-2
d_gene: .

CDR3aa: CASSPGTDREQYF
CDR3nt: TGTGCCAGCAGTCCCGGGACAGATCGCGAGCAGTACTTC
abundance: once
v_gene: TRBV27
j_gene: TRBJ2-7
d_gene: TRBD1

CDR3aa: CASSQIGLAGRLGTDTQYF
CDR3nt: TGTGCCAGCAGCCAAATAGGACTAGCGGGAAGGCTGGGCACAGATACGCAGTATTTT
abundance: .
v_gene: TRBV3-1/TRBV3-2
j_gene: TRBJ2-3
d_gene: TRBD2

CDR3aa: CASSTLLAGGYQPQHF
CDR3nt: TGTGCCAGCAGTACACTCCTCGCGGGGGGTTATCAGCCCCAGCATTTT
abundance: once
v_gene: TRBV6-2/TRBV6-3
j_gene: TRBJ1-5
d_gene: .

CDR3aa: CASSGQGRMNTEAFF
CDR3nt: TGTGCCAGCAGCGGACAGGGTAGGATGAACACTGAAGCTTTCTTT
abundance: .
v_gene: TRBV6-5
j_gene: TRBJ1-1
d_gene: TRBD1

CDR3aa: CASSSGQGNEKLFF
CDR3nt: TGTGCCAGCAGTTCCGGACAGGGTAATGAAAAACTGTTTTTT
abundance: .
v_gene: TRBV28
j_gene: TRBJ1-4
d_gene: TRBD1

CDR3aa: CASEYKGGNEQFF
CDR3nt: TGTGCCAGCGAGTACAAAGGGGGAAATGAGCAGTTCTTC
abundance: .
v_gene: TRBV7-9
j_gene: TRBJ2-1
d_gene: .

CDR3aa: CAWSPGLNYGYTF
CDR3nt: TGTGCCTGGAGCCCGGGACTCAACTATGGCTACACCTTC
abundance: .
v_gene: TRBV30
j_gene: TRBJ1-2
d_gene: .

CDR3aa: CASSQPSGGAPGYTF
CDR3nt: TGTGCCAGCAGCCAACCTTCGGGGGGGGCGCCTGGCTACACCTTC
abundance: .
v_gene: TRBV4-2
j_gene: TRBJ1-2
d_gene: .

CDR3aa: CASSPQTTGDTEAFF
CDR3nt: TGTGCCAGCTCACCACAAACGACAGGGGACACTGAAGCTTTCTTT
abundance: once
v_gene: TRBV18
j_gene: TRBJ1-1
d_gene: TRBD1

CDR3aa: CATSAGGGNEQFF
CDR3nt: TGCGCCACCTCGGCGGGCGGGGGGAATGAGCAGTTCTTC
abundance: .
v_gene: TRBV5-1
j_gene: TRBJ2-1
d_gene: TRBD2

CDR3aa: CASSDWTAYGYTF
CDR3nt: TGTGCCAGCAGTGATTGGACAGCTTATGGCTACACCTTC
abundance: few
v_gene: TRBV6-1
j_gene: TRBJ1-2
d_gene: .

CDR3aa: CASSEGTSGSYEQYF
CDR3nt: TGTGCCAGCAGCGAAGGGACTAGCGGTTCCTACGAGCAGTACTTC
abundance: few
v_gene: TRBV9
j_gene: TRBJ2-7
d_gene: TRBD2

CDR3aa: CASSPWGSRTDTQYF
CDR3nt: TGTGCCAGCAGCCCCTGGGGCAGCCGCACAGATACGCAGTATTTT
abundance: .
v_gene: TRBV7-2
j_gene: TRBJ2-3
d_gene: .

CDR3aa: CASSSGFNYGYTF
CDR3nt: TGTGCCAGCAGTTCCGGTTTTAACTATGGCTACACCTTC
abundance: .
v_gene: TRBV28
j_gene: TRBJ1-2
d_gene: .

CDR3aa: CASSLYSGSIYEQYF
CDR3nt: TGTGCCAGCAGCTTGTATAGCGGGAGTATCTACGAGCAGTACTTC
abundance: once
v_gene: TRBV5-4
j_gene: TRBJ2-7
d_gene: TRBD2

CDR3aa: CASGPTSSYNSPLHF
CDR3nt: TGTGCCAGCGGCCCCACCAGCTCCTATAATTCACCCCTCCACTTT
abundance: .
v_gene: TRBV27
j_gene: TRBJ1-6
d_gene: .